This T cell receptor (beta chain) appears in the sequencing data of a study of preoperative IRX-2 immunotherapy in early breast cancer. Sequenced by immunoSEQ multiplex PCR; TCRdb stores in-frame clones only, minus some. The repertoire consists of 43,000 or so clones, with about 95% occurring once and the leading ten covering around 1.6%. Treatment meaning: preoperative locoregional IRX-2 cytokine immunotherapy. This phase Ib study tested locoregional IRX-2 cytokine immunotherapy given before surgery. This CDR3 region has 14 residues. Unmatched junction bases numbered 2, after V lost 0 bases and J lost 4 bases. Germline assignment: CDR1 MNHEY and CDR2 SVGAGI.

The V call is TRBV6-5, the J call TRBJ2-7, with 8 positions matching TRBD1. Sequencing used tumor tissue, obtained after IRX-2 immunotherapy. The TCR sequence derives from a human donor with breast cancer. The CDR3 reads CASSYSDRGYEQYF. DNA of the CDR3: TGTGCCAGCAGTTACTCCGACAGGGGTTACGAGCAGTACTTC.